This TCR beta chain was retrieved from a study of blood T cells in healthy people across ages (dated by TCRdb to the mid-2010s). For the study in its entirety: Template switching captured roughly one uniquely barcoded TCR beta cDNA molecule per two T cells in model experiments. Donors were grouped into four age groups: young (average roughly 15 years), middle-aged (39), aged (approximately 67) and long-lived (approximately 81). The study analyzed two additional independent replicas of 1 million unique cDNA reads from the same blood draw for two donors, one aged 18 to 30 and one aged 80 or older. To avoid experimental bias, donors of different ages were randomly spread across the sequencing lanes. To track age-related changes in TCR beta repertoire diversity, the study relied on deep sequencing normalized with unique cDNA molecular identifiers.

As concerns this clonotype: Its antigen is unknown. Base quality data are lacking; no much larger clone is found one base away.

Library preparation used 5' RACE. Sequencer: Illumina HiSeq 2500. A second PCR of roughly 6 to 12 cycles was run with a J-beta primer mix and a sample-barcoded 5' primer. A unique molecular identifier was introduced onto each TCR beta cDNA molecule by a template-switch 5' adaptor carrying 12 random nucleotides. At least 2.5 million CDR3-containing paired-end reads were obtained from each sample. First-strand cDNA was synthesized from all RNA with the Mint cDNA synthesis kit, primed by a TRBC-specific oligonucleotide. Following uracil-DNA glycosylase treatment, a first 18-cycle PCR with universal primers M1SS and BC2_uni_R was performed on all cDNA. Per the authors' processing: For normalization, 1 million high-quality reads, each with a distinct molecular identifier, were randomly selected from each sample. Instead of being binned into consensus sequences, reads that shared molecular identifiers were thrown out. MiTCR, with a Q25 quality threshold and the strictest error-elimination algorithm, was used for CDR3 identification, clonotype clustering and error correction. A nonparametric unseen species model with Euler transformation was used to estimate a lower bound on total TCR beta diversity. In-frame beta chains were kept once TCRdb had trimmed the public reads at Q25 with fastp and called clones with MiXCR. When rows share a CDR3 protein, they turn into one entry using the most common DNA and genes. TCRdb's processing, not the study's, gives the V and J calls here. A total of approximately 800,000 distinct CDR3 sequences appear in this sample, 58% of them only once. The ten largest account for approximately 21% of the sample.

The roughly 39 donors, aged about 6 to 90 years, were systemically healthy Caucasian individuals from Russia. Around 9.7 milliliters of peripheral blood were collected from each donor into EDTA-treated Vacutainer tubes. Ficoll-Paque density-gradient centrifugation was used to isolate PBMCs, with at least 7 million per sample. Trizol reagent was used to extract total RNA from PBMCs, with at least 5.5 micrograms per sample. The percentages of naive CD45RAhigh/CD27high T cells were determined by flow cytometry on a PBMC aliquot from every donor. The investigation overall reported the following: Estimates of total diversity based on one million sequenced T cells were regarded as lower bounds and as underestimates. Conclusive comparison of naive and antigen-experienced compartments was prevented by the profiling of bulk unsorted PBMCs. There was a strong correlation between observed TCR beta diversity and the percentage of naive T cells measured by flow cytometry. Observed TCR beta diversity per million T cells fell roughly linearly with age, and a significant reduction was already apparent by age roughly 40. Compared with the aged group, the long-lived group had more naive CD4+ T cells, fewer expanded clones and increased TCR diversity, a pattern suggesting age selection. Donor CMV infection status was unknown, potentially confounding age-related changes in expanded clonotypes.

The CDR3, cysteine through phenylalanine, is 17 amino acids long. Only the CDR3 DNA stays, 51 bases, in frame from base 1. CDR1 MNHEY and CDR2 SVGEGT are derived from the germline V gene. V loses 8 bases at its end and J loses 8 bases; junction bases beyond the gene matches: 22. This receptor was obtained from a man aged 30 to 39 in good health. The sample comprised blood. The receptor chain draws on TRBV6-2 or TRBV6-3 and TRBJ1-2; TRBD1 matches 8 bases in the middle. The sequenced DNA: TGTGCCAGCTTAGCCGTCTCGGGACAGGTGCCATTTCGAGGCTACACCTTC. This sequence encodes CASLAVSGQVPFRGYTF.